Shown below are 19 T cell receptor beta chains from a single sample sequenced in a study of blood T cell repertoires in COVID-19. The protocol was immunoSEQ multiplex PCR, while the TCRdb copy is restricted to in-frame clones and leaves out a portion. The sample includes fewer than 150,000 clones, more than 70% of them seen just once. Sequenced sample: peripheral blood. These receptors were collected from a woman aged 55 to 70 with acute or convalescent COVID-19.

The genes are TRBV23-1 and TRBJ2-2, with a weak D call TRBD2 (6 bases). TRBV23-1 is an ORF for which the function is uncertain. V was clipped by 3 bases and J by 6 bases, with 17 bases between them. This CDR3 is 16 amino acids long. The CDR3 loop is CASSHPPPGVPGELFF. In DNA, the CDR3 is TGCGCCAGCAGTCACCCCCCCCCGGGAGTTCCCGGGGAGCTGTTTTTT.

The CDR3 sequence: CAISGDRGAGELFF. In nucleotides, the CDR3 is TGTGCCATCAGTGGGGACAGGGGGGCCGGGGAGCTGTTTTTT. V usage is TRBV10-3 and J usage is TRBJ2-2; the match to TRBD1 covers 11 bases. With 4 bases clipped from V and 6 bases from J, the junction kept 1 base outside the gene matches. Germline assignment: CDR1 ENHRY and CDR2 SYGVKD. The CDR3 loop spans 14 amino acids.

The chain employs TRBV5-4 and TRBJ1-1, with 9 bases fitting TRBD1. Germline V gene data show CDR1 as SGHNT and CDR2 as YYREEE (reference sequence). V trimming: 4 bases; J trimming: 6 bases; junction bases outside the gene matches: 10. The CDR3 has 15 amino acids. CDR3 DNA: TGTGCCAGCAGCACCCGACAGGGGGAGAGTTCTGAAGCTTTCTTT. Translation gives CASSTRQGESSEAFF. The full variable domain, with the rest looked up from reference TRBV5-4 and TRBJ1-1, is ETGVTQSPTHLIKTRGQQVTLRCSSQSGHNTVSWYQQALGQGPQFIFQYYREEENGRGNFPPRFSGLQFPNYSSELNVNALELDDSALYLCASSTRQGESSEAFFGQGTRLTVV.

The chain links TRBV5-1 to TRBJ2-7; 8 positions match TRBD2. The germline gives CDR1 SGHRS, CDR2 YFSETQ. With 0 bases clipped from V and 2 bases from J, the junction kept 4 bases outside the gene matches. There are 15 residues in the CDR3. This chain's CDR3 is CASSLDPGLAYEQYF. The CDR3 region has the DNA TGCGCCAGCAGCTTGGATCCGGGACTAGCCTACGAGCAGTACTTC.

The gene calls are TRBV28 and TRBJ2-7; 8 bases are shared with TRBD1. The J segment lost 2 bases and the V segment lost 4 bases, leaving 10 bases of the junction unmatched. Germline CDR1 is MDHEN and CDR2 is SYDVKM. This CDR3 comprises 16 residues. The DNA for the CDR3 is TGTGCCAGCAGTTCCCCCACAGGGGGGATCACCTACGAGCAGTACTTC. Residues: CASSSPTGGITYEQYF.

The chain employs TRBV19 and TRBJ1-4; the D gene is possibly TRBD1 (6 bases). Trimming shortened V by 9 bases and J by 1 base, and 15 bases separated the two germline ends. This CDR3 contains 15 residues. Germline V CDR1 and CDR2: LNHDA, SQIVND (reference sequence). The CDR3 nucleotides read TGTGCCAGCAGAGGACAGAGAGGAACTAATGAAAAACTGTTTTTT. Encoded protein: CASRGQRGTNEKLFF.

The chain uses TRBV11-3 and TRBJ2-1, with D perhaps TRBD2 (6 bases). CDR1 and CDR2 (germline): SGHNT, YENEEA. The CDR3 is made up of 16 amino acids. With 3 bases removed from V and 4 bases from J, the gap between germline ends came to 16 bases. The CDR3, as DNA: TGTGCCAGCAGCTTGGAGGGCGGGATATTATACAATGAGCAGTTCTTC. This gives the protein CASSLEGGILYNEQFF. The full variable domain, in which reference TRBV11-3 and TRBJ2-1 provide the parts outside the CDR3, is EAGVVQSPRYKIIEKKQPVAFWCNPISGHNTLYWYLQNLGQGPELLIRYENEEAVDDSQLPKDRFSAERLKGVDSTLKIQPAELGDSAVYLCASSLEGGILYNEQFFGPGTRLTVL.

The chain has TRBV10-1 and TRBJ2-1, with 10 bases lining up with TRBD1. CDR3 length equals 21 residues. V lost 5 bases, J lost 6 bases, and 25 bases stayed unmatched. Germline values: CDR1 WNHNN, CDR2 SYGVQD (reference sequence). Here the CDR3 reads CASSPRDDRGRGPYQINEQFF. CDR3 nucleotide sequence: TGCGCCAGCAGTCCTAGGGATGACAGGGGGCGAGGGCCCTACCAGATCAATGAGCAGTTCTTC.

The CDR3 nucleotides read TGCGCCAGCAGCCAGCAGGACAGAGGTTGGGAGACCCAGTACTTC. Its translation: CASSQQDRGWETQYF. The J gene is TRBJ2-5, the V gene TRBV4-1, with TRBD1 as a possible D gene (6 bases). The V gene lost 3 bases and the J gene lost 5 bases, with 16 bases spanning the gap. The CDR3 is 15 amino acids. Per the germline V gene, CDR1 is MGHRA and CDR2 is YSYEKL.

Concerning this clone: The same CDR3 arises from other DNA sequences in this sample as well. The genes are TRBV5-5 and TRBJ1-2, with D tentatively TRBD1 (6 bases). CDR1 is SGHKS and CDR2 is YYEKEE in the germline V gene (reference sequence). The V gene lost 2 bases and the J gene lost 2 bases, with 7 bases spanning the gap. The CDR3 spans 13 residues. For the CDR3, the DNA is TGTGCCAGCAGCTTAGGGGGAAACTATGGCTACACCTTC. It specifies CASSLGGNYGYTF.

This clone has only one observation. This chain joins TRBV12-3 or TRBV12-4 and TRBJ2-1; D remains ambiguous. V lost 3 bases and J 7 bases, leaving 10 bases between the germline ends. The CDR3 is 13 amino acids. As DNA, the CDR3 is TGTGCCAGCAGTTTCCTCGGGTGGAATGAGCAGTTCTTC. Its translation: CASSFLGWNEQFF.

V usage is TRBV29-1 and J usage is TRBJ2-4; 9 bases align to TRBD1. The CDR3 spans 19 residues. Germline loops: CDR1 SQVTM, CDR2 ANQGSEA. The V segment lost 4 bases and the J segment 2 bases; nucleotides outside the gene matches: 18. The CDR3 loop is CSVVQSPGQGLVTKNIQYF. In DNA form, the CDR3 reads TGCAGCGTTGTCCAATCCCCGGGACAGGGTTTAGTAACCAAAAACATTCAGTACTTC.

The CDR3 sequence is CASSQGIGGVQETQYF. The CDR3 region has the DNA TGTGCCAGCAGCCAAGGGATCGGGGGGGTCCAAGAGACCCAGTACTTC. The chain has TRBV3-1 (or the pseudogene TRBV3-2) and TRBJ2-5, with 8 nucleotides matching TRBD2. There are 16 residues in the CDR3. V gave up 1 base and J gave up 1 base; unmatched junction bases: 5. In germline, CDR1 is LGHDT, CDR2 YNNKEL (reference sequence).

The chain combines TRBV29-1 with TRBJ1-2; D perhaps matches TRBD1 (5 bases). V lost 6 bases and J lost 8, with 13 bases in between. The CDR3 contains 11 residues. Per germline, CDR1 SQVTM and CDR2 ANQGSEA. The CDR3 sequence: CSVSSGSGYTF. CDR3 DNA: TGCAGCGTCAGTTCAGGGTCCGGCTACACCTTC.

This chain joins TRBV20-1 and TRBJ2-5, with D hard to call. Germline V gives CDR1 DFQATT, CDR2 SNEGSKA (reference sequence). Trimming took 4 bases from V and 5 from J, leaving 8 bases between them. The CDR3 spans 11 residues. Here the CDR3 reads CSANRRETQYF. As DNA, the CDR3 is TGCAGTGCTAACCGGCGGGAGACCCAGTACTTC.

The count of this clone is one. The rearrangement links TRBV5-1 to TRBJ1-3; no clear D gene. Trimming took 4 bases from V and 0 from J, leaving 11 bases between them. The CDR3 length is 15 residues. CDR1 is SGHRS, CDR2 YFSETQ, per germline. This chain's CDR3 is CASSLNSGSGNTIYF. The DNA of the CDR3 is TGCGCCAGCAGCCTCAACAGTGGCTCTGGAAACACCATATATTTT.

The chain is built from TRBV3-1 (or the pseudogene TRBV3-2) and TRBJ1-5, with D perhaps matching TRBD1 (6 bases). The CDR3 contains 15 residues. V lost 5 bases and J lost 6, with 17 bases in between. CDR1 LGHDT and CDR2 YNNKEL come from the germline V gene (reference sequence). DNA of the CDR3: TGTGCCAGCAGCAATTACAGGGATTCAAGTCAGCCCCAGCATTTT. It translates to CASSNYRDSSQPQHF.

The V and J genes are TRBV29-1 and TRBJ1-1, with D tentatively TRBD1 (5 bases). Germline-derived CDR1 and CDR2 are SQVTM and ANQGSEA. V was shortened by 4 bases and J by 0 bases, with 12 bases between the two germline ends. This CDR3 has 14 amino acids. CDR3 residues: CSVASGLLNTEAFF. As DNA, the CDR3 is TGCAGCGTTGCCTCGGGACTCTTGAACACTGAAGCTTTCTTT. The whole variable domain, remainder taken from reference TRBV29-1 and TRBJ1-1, is SAVISQKPSRDICQRGTSLTIQCQVDSQVTMMFWYRQQPGQSLTLIATANQGSEATYESGFVIDKFPISRPNLTFSTLTVSNMSPEDSSIYLCSVASGLLNTEAFFGQGTRLTVV.

The chain carries TRBV19 and TRBJ1-5; D gene uncertain. The V gene lost 7 bases and the J gene lost 4 bases, with 14 bases spanning the gap. The CDR3 covers 14 residues. CDR1 and CDR2 from the germline V gene are LNHDA and SQIVND (reference sequence). CDR3 region: CASIPGRGNQPQHF. Written as DNA, the CDR3 is TGTGCCAGTATCCCGGGTCGCGGTAATCAGCCCCAGCATTTT. Variable domain in full (rest from reference TRBV19 and TRBJ1-5): DGGITQSPKYLFRKEGQNVTLSCEQNLNHDAMYWYRQDPGQGLRLIYYSQIVNDFQKGDIAEGYSVSREKKESFPLTVTSAQKNPTAFYLCASIPGRGNQPQHFGDGTRLSIL.